These T cell receptor beta chains were read from a single sample in a study of T cells after yellow fever vaccination. One entry per CDR3 protein results from TCRdb running MiXCR on the 5' RACE reads. The sample has about 300,000 distinct CDR3 sequences, about 10% seen once. Source: CD4+ T cells sorted from PBMCs, taken 5 days after the yellow fever booster vaccination. The receptors derive from a man between 18 and 29 years old who received the YFV17D yellow fever vaccine. Each CDR3 is given with its conserved first and last residue. D genes are given only for firm matches. Not every row has a clone size; where given, it reads once, few, many or a size class.

CDR3nt: TGCGCCAGCAGCTTGTACCAGAATGAGCAGTTCTTC
CDR3aa: CASSLYQNEQFF
v_gene: TRBV5-1
d_gene: -
abundance: few
j_gene: TRBJ2-1

CDR3nt: TGCGCCAGCAGCTTGACAGGGTACCAAGAGACCCAGTACTTC
CDR3aa: CASSLTGYQETQYF
v_gene: TRBV5-1
d_gene: -
abundance: -
j_gene: TRBJ2-5

CDR3nt: TGCAGTGCCTCGGACAGGGGGACGGCAGATACGCAGTATTTT
CDR3aa: CSASDRGTADTQYF
v_gene: TRBV20-1
d_gene: TRBD1
abundance: -
j_gene: TRBJ2-3

CDR3nt: TGTGCCAGCAGCTTAGTTGGGGCGGACAATGAGCAGTTCTTC
CDR3aa: CASSLVGADNEQFF
v_gene: TRBV7-2
d_gene: -
abundance: many
j_gene: TRBJ2-1

CDR3nt: TGTGCCAGCAGTTACTCGGGCGATACGCAGTATTTT
CDR3aa: CASSYSGDTQYF
v_gene: TRBV6-2/TRBV6-3
d_gene: -
abundance: many
j_gene: TRBJ2-3

CDR3nt: TGTGCCAGCAGCGGGGGGACAGGGGCGGAGGAGCAGTACTTC
CDR3aa: CASSGGTGAEEQYF
v_gene: TRBV5-4
d_gene: TRBD1
abundance: -
j_gene: TRBJ2-7

CDR3nt: TGTGCCAGCAGCCAGAGGATCGTAGCTGACACCGGGGAGCTGTTTTTT
CDR3aa: CASSQRIVADTGELFF
v_gene: TRBV4-2
d_gene: -
abundance: -
j_gene: TRBJ2-2

CDR3nt: TGTGCCAGCAGTTGGGACAGGGGGCGCGACGGTCGTGGCTACACCTTC
CDR3aa: CASSWDRGRDGRGYTF
v_gene: TRBV6-5
d_gene: TRBD1
abundance: few
j_gene: TRBJ1-2

CDR3nt: TGCGCCAGCAGCCTATTCGCCGACAGGGGAGCAGGAAACACCATATATTTT
CDR3aa: CASSLFADRGAGNTIYF
v_gene: TRBV4-3
d_gene: TRBD1
abundance: few
j_gene: TRBJ1-3

CDR3nt: TGTGCCAGCAGCCTTTTCGGGAGTTACACCGGGGAGCTGTTTTTT
CDR3aa: CASSLFGSYTGELFF
v_gene: TRBV7-2
d_gene: -
abundance: -
j_gene: TRBJ2-2

CDR3nt: TGTGCCAGCAGTTACGGACAGGAGGGGAATGAGCAGTTCTTC
CDR3aa: CASSYGQEGNEQFF
v_gene: TRBV6-5
d_gene: -
abundance: -
j_gene: TRBJ2-1

CDR3nt: TGTGCCAGCAGCTCTTCACACTCGAACACTGAAGCTTTCTTT
CDR3aa: CASSSSHSNTEAFF
v_gene: TRBV7-2
d_gene: -
abundance: few
j_gene: TRBJ1-1

CDR3nt: TGCGCCAGCAGCCAAGATTTCAGGTCGGGGGGAAGAGATACGCAGTATTTT
CDR3aa: CASSQDFRSGGRDTQYF
v_gene: TRBV4-3
d_gene: TRBD2
abundance: few
j_gene: TRBJ2-3

CDR3nt: TGTGCCAGCCTTTCGACGGGACGCTCGAACACTGAAGCTTTCTTT
CDR3aa: CASLSTGRSNTEAFF
v_gene: TRBV6-2/TRBV6-3
d_gene: -
abundance: few
j_gene: TRBJ1-1

CDR3nt: TGTGCCAGCTCACCCAATCCAGGGAATGTCGGTTCACCCCTCCACTTT
CDR3aa: CASSPNPGNVGSPLHF
v_gene: TRBV18
d_gene: -
abundance: few
j_gene: TRBJ1-6

CDR3nt: TGTGCCAGCAGCTTCGGTCTAGTGGCAGATACGCAGTATTTT
CDR3aa: CASSFGLVADTQYF
v_gene: TRBV5-6
d_gene: -
abundance: few
j_gene: TRBJ2-3

CDR3nt: TGCAGTGCACCCGAGCAGGAGCGGGGGCCTTCTATAACAGATACGCAGTATTTT
CDR3aa: CSAPEQERGPSITDTQYF
v_gene: TRBV20-1
d_gene: TRBD2
abundance: -
j_gene: TRBJ2-3

CDR3nt: TGTGCCAGCAGCCTGGACAGGGTCCAAGAGACCCAGTACTTC
CDR3aa: CASSLDRVQETQYF
v_gene: TRBV2
d_gene: TRBD1
abundance: many
j_gene: TRBJ2-5

CDR3nt: TGTGCCAGCAGTTACTCGGGGGCGACCGCCGGCTATGGCTACACCTTC
CDR3aa: CASSYSGATAGYGYTF
v_gene: TRBV6-5
d_gene: -
abundance: many
j_gene: TRBJ1-2

CDR3nt: TGTGCCAGCAACGAGGCTGAAGAGACCCAGTACTTC
CDR3aa: CASNEAEETQYF
v_gene: TRBV28
d_gene: -
abundance: many
j_gene: TRBJ2-5

CDR3nt: TGCAGTGCTAGAGAGGGGTCTTATGGCTACACCTTC
CDR3aa: CSAREGSYGYTF
v_gene: TRBV20-1
d_gene: -
abundance: many
j_gene: TRBJ1-2

CDR3nt: TGTGCCAGCCGGTGGGACACTGAAGCTTTCTTT
CDR3aa: CASRWDTEAFF
v_gene: TRBV19
d_gene: -
abundance: few
j_gene: TRBJ1-1